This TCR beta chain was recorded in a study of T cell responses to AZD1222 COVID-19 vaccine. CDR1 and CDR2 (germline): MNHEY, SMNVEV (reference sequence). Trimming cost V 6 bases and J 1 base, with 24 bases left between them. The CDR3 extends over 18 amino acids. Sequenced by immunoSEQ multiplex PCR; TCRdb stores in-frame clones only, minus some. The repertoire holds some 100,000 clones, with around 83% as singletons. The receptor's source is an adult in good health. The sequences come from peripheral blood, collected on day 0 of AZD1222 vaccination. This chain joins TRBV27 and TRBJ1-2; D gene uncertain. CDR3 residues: CASRPLLLGQAFNYGYTF. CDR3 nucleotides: TGTGCCAGCAGGCCTCTCCTACTTGGGCAAGCCTTTAACTATGGCTACACCTTC.